This TCR beta chain stems from a study of blood T cell repertoires in COVID-19. With 6 bases clipped from V and 1 base from J, the junction kept 3 bases outside the gene matches. The CDR3 totals 14 residues. CDR1 is MNHNS and CDR2 is SASEGT in the germline V gene. Across under 25 US areas, participants ranged in age from 18 to 89 years. Original analysis: Reference gene primer amplification in the assay estimated nucleated cell counts. Method: immunoSEQ multiplex PCR; TCRdb's copy keeps in-frame clones and lacks some. V, J and clone size were drawn from that table, and D and trimming were deduced from the DNA. The sample has around 270,000 clones; 88% are singletons.

The sequencing sample was made of PBMCs or T cells enriched from blood (not recorded which). V usage is TRBV6-1 and J usage is TRBJ1-1; 9 bases align to TRBD1. This TCR derives from a woman aged 40 to 50 who had been exposed to COVID-19. The CDR3 spells CASRPDRGNTEAFF. CDR3 bases: TGTGCCAGCAGACCGGACAGGGGGAACACTGAAGCTTTCTTT.